What follows are 10 T cell receptor beta chains derived from one specimen sequenced in a study of shared clonotypes between healthy human individuals. Assay: immunoSEQ multiplex PCR; the TCRdb copy retains only in-frame clones and omits some. The sample has hundreds of thousands of clones, roughly 73% seen once. Sequencing input: memory CD4+ T cells sorted from blood. Regarding subset: CD45RA-negative fraction. The receptors here all came from a woman aged 25 to 39 in good health.

This chain joins TRBV27 and TRBJ1-4; no definite D call. CDR3 size: 15 residues. Deletions cut 4 bases from V and 2 bases from J, with 11 bases between. Germline values: CDR1 MNHEY, CDR2 SMNVEV (reference sequence). The CDR3 sequence: CASSSGGETNEKLFF. The DNA of the CDR3 is TGTGCCAGCAGTTCAGGCGGGGAGACTAATGAAAAACTGTTTTTT.

Worth noting for this clone: The sample holds other DNA sequences that translate to the same CDR3. The chain is built from TRBV6-5 and TRBJ1-3; perhaps TRBD1 as D (6 bases). The germline V gene has CDR1 MNHEY and CDR2 SVGAGI. The V end lost 6 bases, the J end lost 4 bases, and 16 bases lay between the germline ends. The CDR3 spans 15 residues. Here the CDR3 reads CASSPTGSSGNTIYF. CDR3 coding DNA: TGTGCCAGCAGCCCCACAGGGTCCTCCGGAAACACCATATATTTT.

The CDR3 bases are TGTGCCAGCTCCCAAAAAAAAGAGACCCAGTACTTC. Translation gives CASSQKKETQYF. This chain joins TRBV6-1 and TRBJ2-5; the D is unclear. V dropped 8 bases and J dropped 3 bases, with 10 bases sitting between them. CDR3 length: 12 residues. Germline V gene data show CDR1 as MNHNS and CDR2 as SASEGT.

The chain is built from TRBV6-1 and TRBJ2-6, with a weak D call TRBD2 (6 bases). Germline loops: CDR1 MNHNS, CDR2 SASEGT. V was cut by 4 bases and J by 2 bases, with 12 bases left in between. This CDR3 region has 16 residues. As DNA, the CDR3 is TGTGCCAGCAGTGGGCAACGCGGGGCTGGGGCCAACGTCCTGACTTTC. This codes for CASSGQRGAGANVLTF.

The rearrangement links TRBV6-5 to TRBJ2-7; D not certain. CDR3 length equals 14 residues. CDR1 is MNHEY and CDR2 is SVGAGI in the germline V gene. Trimming removed 5 bases at V and 4 bases at J, with 15 bases between. The CDR3: CASSITAPTYEQYF. The CDR3 DNA sequence: TGTGCCAGCAGTATCACAGCCCCAACGTACGAGCAGTACTTC.

The CDR3 is CASSSQFTEAFF. The CDR3 DNA follows: TGTGCCAGCAGCTCTCAATTTACTGAAGCTTTCTTT. The chain employs TRBV9 and TRBJ1-1, with D unclear. Trimming removed 4 bases at V and 5 bases at J, with 9 bases between. The CDR3 is 12 residues long. Per the germline V gene, CDR1 is SGDLS and CDR2 is YYNGEE.

The chain is built from TRBV10-3 and TRBJ2-7, with TRBD1 matching 8 bases. CDR3 length: 13 amino acids. Trimming took 6 bases from V and 6 from J; bases not matched to a gene: 7. Germline CDR1 is ENHRY and CDR2 is SYGVKD. The DNA for the CDR3 is TGTGCCATCAGGCGGGACAGGTCTTTCGAGCAGTACTTC. Protein: CAIRRDRSFEQYF.

The chain joins TRBV5-1 to TRBJ2-7; 9 bases match TRBD2. The CDR3 has 15 amino acids. Per germline, CDR1 SGHRS and CDR2 YFSETQ. Trimming removed 0 bases from V and 6 bases from J; junction bases left unmatched: 7. CDR3: CASSLVIAGAIEQYF. CDR3 DNA: TGCGCCAGCAGCTTGGTAATAGCGGGAGCGATCGAGCAGTACTTC. The full variable domain, completed using reference TRBV5-1 and TRBJ2-7, is KAGVTQTPRYLIKTRGQQVTLSCSPISGHRSVSWYQQTPGQGLQFLFEYFSETQRNKGNFPGRFSGRQFSNSRSEMNVSTLELGDSALYLCASSLVIAGAIEQYFGPGTRLTVT.

Notes on this clone: Other nucleotide sequences in the sample specify the same CDR3. V usage is TRBV6-5 and J usage is TRBJ2-7, with a possible D match to TRBD1 (5 bases). Per germline, CDR1 MNHEY and CDR2 SVGAGI. The CDR3 totals 15 residues. Trimming took 0 bases from V and 4 from J, leaving 13 bases between them. CDR3 in amino acids: CASSYSGTGEYEQYF. As DNA, the CDR3 is TGTGCCAGCAGTTACTCTGGAACAGGAGAGTACGAGCAGTACTTC.

This clone was seen more than once but under ten times. The chain joins TRBV19 to TRBJ1-1; D may be TRBD1 (6 bases). This CDR3 has 15 amino acids. The germline V gene encodes CDR1 LNHDA and CDR2 SQIVND (reference sequence). The germline V and J ends were trimmed by 4 bases and 4 bases, with 16 bases remaining between them. The DNA for the CDR3 is TGTGCCAGTAGTAAGCGGGACAAAGGAGGCACTGAAGCTTTCTTT. This encodes CASSKRDKGGTEAFF.